The clone carrying this T cell receptor (beta chain) occurred once. The data originate from a study of technical replicates of blood from a handful of donors. The CDR3 runs to 13 residues. The V and J ends lost 4 bases and 0 bases respectively, with 5 bases between them. CDR1 and CDR2 from the germline V gene are SGHNT and YYREEE (reference sequence). Measured with immunoSEQ multiplex PCR; TCRdb has only the in-frame clones, and not every one. The sample contains 45,000 to 60,000 clones, about 82% of which appear only once. The chain employs TRBV5-4 and TRBJ2-4; D gene ambiguous. This TCR was sampled from a human donor in good health. Some clones in this sample may be carry-over from other donors' samples. Material: PBMCs. The CDR3 is CASSPGAKNIQYF. The CDR3 DNA reads TGTGCCAGCAGCCCCGGAGCCAAAAACATTCAGTACTTC.